These T cell receptor beta chains were read from a single sample in a study of beta chain features in type 1 diabetes. Using immunoSEQ multiplex PCR, the repertoire was profiled, and TCRdb retains in-frame clones only, with some absent. The sample includes roughly 250,000 clones, roughly 20% seen only once; the top ten take roughly 0.028%. Sequencing was carried out using naive CD4+ T cells from blood. All receptors derive from a middle-aged woman with type 1 diabetes. CDR3s include the opening cysteine and the closing phenylalanine or tryptophan. D genes are given only for firm matches. The size of a clone is reported for some rows only, either as once, few or many, or as a class for expanded clones.

v_gene: TRBV18; abundance: .; len: 14; d_gene: .; j_gene: TRBJ2-7; CDR3aa: CASSPLREVLEQYF; CDR3nt: TGTGCCAGCTCACCCCTCAGGGAGGTTCTCGAGCAGTACTTC
v_gene: TRBV29-1; abundance: .; len: 15; d_gene: TRBD2; j_gene: TRBJ2-3; CDR3aa: CSVEGLAGGEDTQYF; CDR3nt: TGCAGCGTTGAAGGGCTAGCGGGAGGTGAAGATACGCAGTATTTT
v_gene: TRBV19; abundance: .; len: 15; d_gene: TRBD2; j_gene: TRBJ2-5; CDR3aa: CASSIGLAGEETQYF; CDR3nt: TGTGCCAGTAGTATCGGCCTAGCGGGAGAAGAGACCCAGTACTTC
v_gene: TRBV19; abundance: few; len: 15; d_gene: .; j_gene: TRBJ2-1; CDR3aa: CASRTPGGPRGEQFF; CDR3nt: TGTGCCAGTAGGACTCCAGGAGGGCCTCGGGGTGAGCAGTTCTTC
v_gene: TRBV28; abundance: few; len: 14; d_gene: .; j_gene: TRBJ1-2; CDR3aa: CASSSMTAVYGYTF; CDR3nt: TGTGCCAGCAGTTCTATGACAGCTGTCTATGGCTACACCTTC
v_gene: TRBV7-2; abundance: .; len: 14; d_gene: .; j_gene: TRBJ1-1; CDR3aa: CASSLSRRNTEAFF; CDR3nt: TGTGCCAGCAGCCTTTCGAGAAGGAACACTGAAGCTTTCTTT
v_gene: TRBV28; abundance: .; len: 12; d_gene: .; j_gene: TRBJ2-7; CDR3aa: CASSPRLDEQYF; CDR3nt: TGTGCCAGCAGCCCTAGACTAGACGAGCAGTACTTC
v_gene: TRBV5-1; abundance: .; len: 14; d_gene: TRBD1; j_gene: TRBJ2-3; CDR3aa: CASQGQGSLDTQYF; CDR3nt: TGCGCCAGCCAGGGACAGGGGTCATTGGATACGCAGTATTTT
v_gene: TRBV15; abundance: .; len: 15; d_gene: .; j_gene: TRBJ1-2; CDR3aa: CATSRDRAFSYGYTF; CDR3nt: TGTGCCACCAGCAGAGATCGCGCCTTTTCCTATGGCTACACCTTC
v_gene: TRBV7-3; abundance: .; len: 18; d_gene: .; j_gene: TRBJ2-2; CDR3aa: CASSLMSSGTSNTGELFF; CDR3nt: TGTGCCAGCAGCTTAATGAGCAGCGGGACATCGAACACCGGGGAGCTGTTTTTT
v_gene: TRBV29-1; abundance: few; len: 12; d_gene: .; j_gene: TRBJ2-7; CDR3aa: CSGGGRGGEQYF; CDR3nt: TGCAGCGGGGGAGGTAGGGGCGGCGAGCAGTACTTC
v_gene: TRBV7-9; abundance: few; len: 14; d_gene: TRBD1; j_gene: TRBJ2-7; CDR3aa: CASSLVWTGDEQYF; CDR3nt: TGTGCCAGCAGCTTAGTCTGGACAGGGGACGAGCAGTACTTC
v_gene: TRBV11-2; abundance: few; len: 16; d_gene: .; j_gene: TRBJ2-1; CDR3aa: CASSFRQISPLNEQFF; CDR3nt: TGTGCCAGCAGCTTCCGACAGATCTCTCCGCTCAATGAGCAGTTCTTC
v_gene: TRBV9; abundance: .; len: 14; d_gene: .; j_gene: TRBJ2-2; CDR3aa: CASRTASNTGELFF; CDR3nt: TGTGCCAGCAGGACAGCCTCGAACACCGGGGAGCTGTTTTTT
v_gene: TRBV30; abundance: .; len: 13; d_gene: TRBD1; j_gene: TRBJ2-1; CDR3aa: CAWDRGPYNEQFF; CDR3nt: TGTGCCTGGGACAGGGGTCCGTACAATGAGCAGTTCTTC
v_gene: TRBV6-1; abundance: few; len: 15; d_gene: .; j_gene: TRBJ1-1; CDR3aa: CASTLQASDRSEAFF; CDR3nt: TGTGCCAGCACCTTACAGGCTTCGGACAGATCGGAAGCTTTCTTT
v_gene: TRBV2; abundance: .; len: 13; d_gene: TRBD1; j_gene: TRBJ2-1; CDR3aa: CASSGQGYNEQFF; CDR3nt: TGTGCCAGCAGTGGACAGGGTTACAATGAGCAGTTCTTC
v_gene: TRBV9; abundance: few; len: 16; d_gene: .; j_gene: TRBJ2-1; CDR3aa: CASSPTGLQGPNEQFF; CDR3nt: TGTGCCAGCAGCCCAACGGGTCTCCAGGGGCCCAATGAGCAGTTCTTC
v_gene: TRBV29-1; abundance: few; len: 15; d_gene: TRBD1; j_gene: TRBJ1-2; CDR3aa: CSVEDPAGTGDGYTF; CDR3nt: TGCAGCGTTGAGGACCCCGCGGGGACAGGGGATGGCTACACCTTC
v_gene: TRBV9; abundance: .; len: 14; d_gene: .; j_gene: TRBJ2-5; CDR3aa: CASSVDGIGETQYF; CDR3nt: TGTGCCAGCAGCGTAGACGGGATAGGAGAGACCCAGTACTTC
v_gene: TRBV29-1; abundance: .; len: 13; d_gene: TRBD1; j_gene: TRBJ2-7; CDR3aa: CSAGRTGRYEQYF; CDR3nt: TGCAGCGCCGGCAGGACAGGAAGGTACGAGCAGTACTTC
v_gene: TRBV5-4; abundance: few; len: 13; d_gene: .; j_gene: TRBJ1-2; CDR3aa: CASSRDRNYGYTF; CDR3nt: TGTGCCAGCAGCCGCGACAGGAACTATGGCTACACCTTC
v_gene: TRBV6-5; abundance: .; len: 13; d_gene: .; j_gene: TRBJ1-4; CDR3aa: CASAREGNEKLFF; CDR3nt: TGTGCCAGCGCTAGGGAGGGGAATGAAAAACTGTTTTTT
v_gene: TRBV7-3; abundance: .; len: 15; d_gene: .; j_gene: TRBJ2-2; CDR3aa: CASSPALAGTGELFF; CDR3nt: TGTGCCAGCAGCCCCGCGCTTGCCGGCACCGGGGAGCTGTTTTTT
v_gene: TRBV28; abundance: .; len: 15; d_gene: .; j_gene: TRBJ2-3; CDR3aa: CASSAGTRSEDTQYF; CDR3nt: TGTGCCAGCAGTGCCGGGACACGTAGTGAAGATACGCAGTATTTT
v_gene: TRBV5-1; abundance: .; len: 11; d_gene: .; j_gene: TRBJ2-5; CDR3aa: CASSSQETQYF; CDR3nt: TGCGCCAGCAGCTCTCAAGAGACCCAGTACTTC
v_gene: TRBV15; abundance: .; len: 15; d_gene: TRBD2; j_gene: TRBJ2-1; CDR3aa: CATSSPGLAYNEQFF; CDR3nt: TGTGCCACCAGCAGCCCGGGACTAGCTTACAATGAGCAGTTCTTC
v_gene: TRBV29-1; abundance: few; len: 12; d_gene: TRBD1; j_gene: TRBJ1-1; CDR3aa: CSVDLDRGEAFF; CDR3nt: TGCAGCGTTGACCTCGACAGGGGGGAAGCTTTCTTT
v_gene: TRBV14; abundance: .; len: 13; d_gene: .; j_gene: TRBJ1-1; CDR3aa: CASSPGGTTEAFF; CDR3nt: TGTGCCAGCAGCCCCGGGGGGACCACTGAAGCTTTCTTT
v_gene: TRBV30; abundance: .; len: 13; d_gene: .; j_gene: TRBJ2-1; CDR3aa: CAWSVSSLGEQFF; CDR3nt: TGTGCCTGGAGTGTGAGTTCCCTAGGTGAGCAGTTCTTC
v_gene: TRBV18; abundance: few; len: 15; d_gene: .; j_gene: TRBJ1-1; CDR3aa: CASSPSKGLGTEAFF; CDR3nt: TGTGCCAGCTCACCATCAAAGGGGCTAGGGACTGAAGCTTTCTTT
v_gene: TRBV4-3; abundance: .; len: 18; d_gene: TRBD2; j_gene: TRBJ2-3; CDR3aa: CASSQELPAGTSTDTQYF; CDR3nt: TGCGCCAGCAGCCAAGAGCTACCAGCGGGGACGAGCACAGATACGCAGTATTTT